What follows are 9 T cell receptor beta chains derived from one specimen sequenced in a study of blood T cell repertoires in COVID-19 (dated by TCRdb to 2018 to 2021). The library was made by the immunoSEQ multiplex PCR assay. The table comes from immuneACCESS by way of TCRdb, which keeps in-frame sequences with V and J called. Part of the clones is missing from these tables; in studies checked, under half for an unresolved V gene and the rest for unknown reasons. Recorded for this sample are approximately 250,000 clones; around 86% of them occurred a single time. The ten largest clones take up roughly 8.5% of the sample. Sequenced input: peripheral blood. These receptors all come from a man aged 40-50 years with active or convalescent COVID-19.

This clone was seen a single time. The rearrangement links TRBV7-9 to TRBJ2-7; 10 bases agree with TRBD1. This CDR3 is 15 amino acids long. The J segment lost 6 bases and the V segment lost 5 bases, leaving 10 bases of the junction unmatched. CDR1 and CDR2 (germline): SEHNR, FQNEAQ (reference sequence). In DNA, the CDR3 is TGTGCCAGCAGCCTCAGCTCCGGGACAGGGGTCGAGCAGTACTTC. Its protein is CASSLSSGTGVEQYF. Full variable domain (outside the CDR3, taken from reference TRBV7-9 and TRBJ2-7): DTGVSQNPRHKITKRGQNVTFRCDPISEHNRLYWYRQTLGQGPEFLTYFQNEAQLEKSRLLSDRFSAERPKGSFSTLEIQRTEQGDSAMYLCASSLSSGTGVEQYFGPGTRLTVT.

This clone was counted between two and nine times. The chain links TRBV11-3 to TRBJ2-7; the D gene is possibly TRBD2 (6 bases). Trimming pared 2 bases from V and 3 bases from J, leaving 8 bases between. The CDR3 runs 13 residues. Germline CDR1 is SGHNT and CDR2 is YENEEA. The CDR3 sequence is CASSLWGVYEQYF. The DNA of the CDR3 is TGTGCCAGCAGCTTATGGGGGGTCTACGAGCAGTACTTC.

The chain joins TRBV5-1 to TRBJ2-7; D is perhaps TRBD2 (5 bases). Germline V gene lookup returns CDR1 SGHRS and CDR2 YFSETQ. Trimming took 0 bases from V and 3 from J, leaving 16 bases between them. The CDR3 loop spans 16 amino acids. The CDR3 is CASSLGSAEISYEQYF. CDR3 in DNA: TGCGCCAGCAGCTTGGGTAGCGCGGAGATCAGCTACGAGCAGTACTTC.

The CDR3 sequence: CASSQDTGANVLTF. The CDR3 region has the DNA TGTGCCAGCAGCCAAGATACTGGGGCCAACGTCCTGACTTTC. The genes are TRBV3-1 (or the pseudogene TRBV3-2) and TRBJ2-6, with unresolved D. This CDR3 is built from 14 residues. Looked up from germline, CDR1 is LGHDT and CDR2 is YNNKEL (reference sequence). Trimming stripped 0 bases from V and 2 bases from J, with 2 bases between.

CDR3 DNA sequence: TGTGCCAGCAGCCCCCGAGGCTTCAATCAGCCCCAGCATTTT. Translating it yields CASSPRGFNQPQHF. This chain connects TRBV14 to TRBJ1-5; D remains ambiguous. CDR1 is SGHDN and CDR2 is FVKESK in the germline V gene. V lost 4 bases and J lost 3, with 10 bases in between. This CDR3 region has 14 residues.

The V gene is TRBV7-6, the J gene TRBJ1-3; D is unclear. CDR3 length: 16 amino acids. Trimming removed 2 bases from V and 2 bases from J, with 13 bases in between. Germline lookup yields CDR1 SGHVS and CDR2 FNYEAQ. The CDR3 here is CASSLLAGGTGNTIYF. The CDR3 DNA reads TGTGCCAGCAGCTTATTGGCGGGAGGGACTGGAAACACCATATATTTT.

The sample holds a few counts of this clone. The rearrangement uses TRBV9 and TRBJ1-1; D gene unclear. From germline, CDR1 is SGDLS and CDR2 YYNGEE. This CDR3 has 14 residues. The V end lost 4 bases, the J end lost 4 bases, and 14 bases lay between the germline ends. DNA for the CDR3: TGTGCCAGCAGCCTTGACGACGGAGGCACTGAAGCTTTCTTT. Amino acids: CASSLDDGGTEAFF.

This clone occurred once. The chain recombines TRBV19 with TRBJ2-1, with 7 bases lining up with TRBD2. V was clipped by 1 base and J by 4 bases; unmatched bases: 7. From germline, CDR1 is LNHDA and CDR2 SQIVND (reference sequence). The CDR3 runs 16 residues. The CDR3, as DNA: TGTGCCAGTAGTATAGGGCCTAGCGGCTTATACAATGAGCAGTTCTTC. It translates to CASSIGPSGLYNEQFF.

In nucleotides, the CDR3 is TGTGCCACCAGTGGCCCGCGGGCAGGGGCGGGCAATGAGCAGTTCTTC. It yields the protein CATSGPRAGAGNEQFF. V and J are TRBV24-1 and TRBJ2-1, with a tentative D call TRBD1 (6 bases). CDR1 KGHDR and CDR2 SFDVKD come from the germline V gene. V was pared by 5 bases and J by 6 bases, with 19 bases between. The CDR3 is made up of 16 amino acids.